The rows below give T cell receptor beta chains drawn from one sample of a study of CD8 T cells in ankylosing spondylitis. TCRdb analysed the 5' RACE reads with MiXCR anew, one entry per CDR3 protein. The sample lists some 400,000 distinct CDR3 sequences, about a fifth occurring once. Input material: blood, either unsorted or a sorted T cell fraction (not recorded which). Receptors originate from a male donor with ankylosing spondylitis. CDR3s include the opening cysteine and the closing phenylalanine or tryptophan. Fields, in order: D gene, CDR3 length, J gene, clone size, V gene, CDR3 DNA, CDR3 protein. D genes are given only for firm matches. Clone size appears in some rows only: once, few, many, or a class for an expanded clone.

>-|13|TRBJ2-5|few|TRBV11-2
TGTGCCAGCAGCCAAGAAAGGCCGGAGACCCAGTACTTC
CASSQERPETQYF
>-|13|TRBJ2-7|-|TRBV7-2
TGTGCCAGCAGCTTAGTGAGTGTGGACGAGCAGTACTTC
CASSLVSVDEQYF
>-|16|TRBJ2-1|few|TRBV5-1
TGCGCCAGCAGCTTGAGGGGGGAGAGCCTATACAATGAGCAGTTCTTC
CASSLRGESLYNEQFF
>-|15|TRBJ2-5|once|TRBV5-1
TGCGCCAGCAGCTTGAGCGTGGTCGGAGCAGAGACCCAGTACTTC
CASSLSVVGAETQYF
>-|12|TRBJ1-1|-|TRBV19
TGTGCCAGTAGTATGGGTAGCACTGAAGCTTTCTTT
CASSMGSTEAFF
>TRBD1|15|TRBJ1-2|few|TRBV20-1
TGCAGTGCTAAGCCTCAGCAGGGGGACCCCTTCGGCTACACCTTC
CSAKPQQGDPFGYTF
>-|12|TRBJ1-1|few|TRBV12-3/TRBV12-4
TGTGCCAGCAGTTCCCTAACAGGGAAAGCTTTCTTT
CASSSLTGKAFF
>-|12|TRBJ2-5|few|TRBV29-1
TGCAGCGAGCAGCACTCCCAAGAGACCCAGTACTTC
CSEQHSQETQYF
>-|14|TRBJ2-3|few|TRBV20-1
TGCAGTGCTAGAGTGGGGACTAGCACAGATACGCAGTATTTT
CSARVGTSTDTQYF
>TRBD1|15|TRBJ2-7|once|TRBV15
TGTGCCACCAGCAGGATCCGGACAGGATCCTACGAGCAGTACTTC
CATSRIRTGSYEQYF
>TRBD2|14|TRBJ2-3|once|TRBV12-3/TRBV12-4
TGTGCCAGCAGAGGACTAGCTGGCACAGATACGCAGTATTTT
CASRGLAGTDTQYF